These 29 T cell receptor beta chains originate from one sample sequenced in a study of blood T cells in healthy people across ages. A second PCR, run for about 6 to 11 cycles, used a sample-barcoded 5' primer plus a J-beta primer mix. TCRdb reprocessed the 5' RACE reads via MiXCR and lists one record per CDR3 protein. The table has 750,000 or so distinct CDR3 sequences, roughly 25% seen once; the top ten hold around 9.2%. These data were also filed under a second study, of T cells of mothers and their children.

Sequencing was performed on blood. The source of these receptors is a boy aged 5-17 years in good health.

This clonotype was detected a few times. CDR3 amino acids: CASSTTGGWETQYF. CDR3 bases: TGTGCCAGCAGTACAACAGGGGGCTGGGAGACCCAGTACTTC. This sequence joins TRBV6-2 or TRBV6-3 and TRBJ2-5; 9 bases match TRBD1. Trimming cost V 5 bases and J 5 bases; bases outside gene matches: 6. The CDR3 length is 14 residues. The V gene's germline CDR1 is MNHEY and CDR2 SVGEGT.

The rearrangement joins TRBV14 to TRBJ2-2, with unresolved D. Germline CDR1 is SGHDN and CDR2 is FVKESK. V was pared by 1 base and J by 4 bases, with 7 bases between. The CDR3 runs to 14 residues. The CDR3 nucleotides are TGTGCCAGCAGCCAAGCCAGACTCACCGGGGAGCTGTTTTTT. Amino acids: CASSQARLTGELFF.

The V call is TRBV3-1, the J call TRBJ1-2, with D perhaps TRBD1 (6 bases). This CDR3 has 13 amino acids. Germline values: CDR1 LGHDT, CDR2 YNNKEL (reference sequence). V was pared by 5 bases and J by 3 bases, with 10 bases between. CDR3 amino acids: CASSTGTHYGYTF. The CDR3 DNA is TGTGCCAGCAGCACGGGGACACACTATGGCTACACCTTC.

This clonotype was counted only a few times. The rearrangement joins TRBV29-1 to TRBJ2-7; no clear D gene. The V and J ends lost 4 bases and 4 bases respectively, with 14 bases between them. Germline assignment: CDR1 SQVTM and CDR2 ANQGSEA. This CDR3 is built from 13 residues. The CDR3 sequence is CSVVLPSVYEQYF. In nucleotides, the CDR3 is TGCAGCGTTGTCCTACCGTCCGTATACGAGCAGTACTTC.

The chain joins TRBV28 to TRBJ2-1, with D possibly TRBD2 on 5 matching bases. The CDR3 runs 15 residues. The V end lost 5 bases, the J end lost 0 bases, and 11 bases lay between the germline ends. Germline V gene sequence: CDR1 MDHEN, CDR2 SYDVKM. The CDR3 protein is CASSRRISSYNEQFF. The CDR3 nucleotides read TGTGCCAGCAGTCGGAGGATAAGCTCCTACAATGAGCAGTTCTTC.

The CDR3 coding sequence is TGCGCCAGCAGCCACGACAGGGGAATCACTGAAGCTTTCTTT. It yields the protein CASSHDRGITEAFF. The genes are TRBV4-1 and TRBJ1-1; 8 nucleotides line up with TRBD1. This CDR3 contains 14 residues. Germline V lookup: CDR1 MGHRA, CDR2 YSYEKL. Trimming at V came to 3 bases and at J to 4 bases, leaving 4 bases not matched to a gene.

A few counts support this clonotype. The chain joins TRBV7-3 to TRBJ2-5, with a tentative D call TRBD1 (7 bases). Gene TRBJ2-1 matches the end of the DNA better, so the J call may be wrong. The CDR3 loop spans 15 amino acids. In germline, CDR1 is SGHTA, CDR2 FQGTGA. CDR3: CASSPGGTDYNEQFF. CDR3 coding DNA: TGTGCCAGCAGCCCCGGCGGGACAGACTACAATGAGCAGTTCTTC.

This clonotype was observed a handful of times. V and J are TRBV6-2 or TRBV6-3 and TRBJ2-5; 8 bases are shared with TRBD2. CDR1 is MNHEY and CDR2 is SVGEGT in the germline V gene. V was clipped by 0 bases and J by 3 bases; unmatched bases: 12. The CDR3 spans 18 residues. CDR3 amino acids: CASSYSNIGAGGKETQYF. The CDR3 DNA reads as TGTGCCAGCAGTTACTCAAACATAGGCGCGGGGGGTAAAGAGACCCAGTACTTC.

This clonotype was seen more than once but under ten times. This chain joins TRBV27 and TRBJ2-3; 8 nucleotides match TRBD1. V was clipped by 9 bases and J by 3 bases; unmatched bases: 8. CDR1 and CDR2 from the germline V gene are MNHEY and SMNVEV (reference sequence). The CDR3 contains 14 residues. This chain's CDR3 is CASAPDRATDTQYF. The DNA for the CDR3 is TGTGCCAGTGCACCGGACAGGGCGACAGATACGCAGTATTTT.

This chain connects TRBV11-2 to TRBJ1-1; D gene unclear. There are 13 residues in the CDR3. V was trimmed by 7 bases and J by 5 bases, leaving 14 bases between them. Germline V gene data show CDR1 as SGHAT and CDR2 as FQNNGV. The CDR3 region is CASTLKGKTEAFF. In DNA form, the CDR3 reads TGTGCCAGCACCCTGAAGGGAAAGACTGAAGCTTTCTTT.

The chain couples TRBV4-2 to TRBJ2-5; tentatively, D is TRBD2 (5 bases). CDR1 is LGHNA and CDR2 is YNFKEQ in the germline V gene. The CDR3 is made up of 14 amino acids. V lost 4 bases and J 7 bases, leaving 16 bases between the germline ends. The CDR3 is CASSPGLEAGTQYF. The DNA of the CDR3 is TGTGCCAGCAGCCCCGGACTGGAGGCAGGGACCCAGTACTTC.

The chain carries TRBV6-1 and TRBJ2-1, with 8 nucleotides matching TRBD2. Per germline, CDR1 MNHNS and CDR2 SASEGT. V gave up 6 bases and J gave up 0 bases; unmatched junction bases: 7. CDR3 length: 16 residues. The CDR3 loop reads CASSSSGYRSYNEQFF. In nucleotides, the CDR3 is TGTGCCAGCAGCTCTAGCGGGTATCGCTCCTACAATGAGCAGTTCTTC.

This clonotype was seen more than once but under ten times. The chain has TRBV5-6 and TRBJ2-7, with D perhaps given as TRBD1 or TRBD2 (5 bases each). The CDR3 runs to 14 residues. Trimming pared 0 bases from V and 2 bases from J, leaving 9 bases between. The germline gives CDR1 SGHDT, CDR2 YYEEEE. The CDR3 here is CASSLGGMAYEQYF. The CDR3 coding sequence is TGTGCCAGCAGCTTGGGGGGGATGGCCTACGAGCAGTACTTC.

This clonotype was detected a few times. CDR3 in DNA: TGTGCCAGCAGCCCCCGGGACAGGCCATCTGGGGCCAACGTCCTGACTTTC. Protein sequence: CASSPRDRPSGANVLTF. The genes are TRBV11-3 and TRBJ2-6; 8 nucleotides agree with TRBD1. Trimming at V came to 5 bases and at J to 1 base, leaving 7 bases not matched to a gene. The CDR3 loop spans 17 amino acids. The germline V gene has CDR1 SGHNT and CDR2 YENEEA.

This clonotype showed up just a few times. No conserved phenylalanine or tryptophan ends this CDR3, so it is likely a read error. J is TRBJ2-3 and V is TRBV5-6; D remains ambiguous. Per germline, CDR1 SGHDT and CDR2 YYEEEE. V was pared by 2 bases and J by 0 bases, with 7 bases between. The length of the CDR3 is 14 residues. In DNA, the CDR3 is TGTGCCAGCAGCTTCCTCGGGAGCACAGATACGCAGTATCTT. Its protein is CASSFLGSTDTQYL.

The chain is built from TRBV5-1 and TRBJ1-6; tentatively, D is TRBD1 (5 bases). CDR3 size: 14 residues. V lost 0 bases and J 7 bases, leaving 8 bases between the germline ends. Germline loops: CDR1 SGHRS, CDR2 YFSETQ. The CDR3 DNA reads TGCGCCAGCAGCTTGGAAGGGGCCAATTCACCCCTCCACTTT. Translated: CASSLEGANSPLHF.

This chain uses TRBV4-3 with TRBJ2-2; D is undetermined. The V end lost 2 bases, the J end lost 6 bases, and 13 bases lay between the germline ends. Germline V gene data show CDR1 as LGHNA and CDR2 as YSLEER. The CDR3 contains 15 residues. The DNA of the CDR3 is TGCGCCAGCAGCCAAAGCCGACCACGGGCCGGGGAGCTGTTTTTT. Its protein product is CASSQSRPRAGELFF.

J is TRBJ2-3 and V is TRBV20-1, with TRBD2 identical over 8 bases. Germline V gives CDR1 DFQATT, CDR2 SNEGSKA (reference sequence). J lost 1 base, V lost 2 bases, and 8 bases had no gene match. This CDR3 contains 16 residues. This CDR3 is CSARRSGTRGTDTQYF. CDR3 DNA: TGCAGTGCTAGAAGATCCGGGACTAGGGGCACAGATACGCAGTATTTT.

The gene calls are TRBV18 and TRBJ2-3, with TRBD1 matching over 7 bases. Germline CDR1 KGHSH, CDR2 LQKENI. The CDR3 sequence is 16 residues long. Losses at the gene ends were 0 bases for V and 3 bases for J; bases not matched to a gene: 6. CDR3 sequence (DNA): TGTGCCAGCTCACCACCAGGGGGCGCGTATACAGATACGCAGTATTTT. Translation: CASSPPGGAYTDTQYF.

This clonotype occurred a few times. The CDR3: CASSWTRDRESHGYTF. CDR3 in DNA: TGTGCCAGCAGTTGGACCCGGGACAGGGAATCCCATGGCTACACCTTC. This chain links TRBV12-3 or TRBV12-4 with TRBJ1-2; 9 bases are a match to TRBD1. The ends lost 4 bases at V and 6 bases at J; junction bases unmatched: 12. CDR3 length equals 16 residues.

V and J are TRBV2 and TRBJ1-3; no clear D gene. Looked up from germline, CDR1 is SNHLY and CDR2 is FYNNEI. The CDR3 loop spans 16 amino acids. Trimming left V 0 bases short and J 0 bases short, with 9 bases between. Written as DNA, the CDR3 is TGTGCCAGCAGTGAAGCTGTCGCCATCTCTGGAAACACCATATATTTT. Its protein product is CASSEAVAISGNTIYF.

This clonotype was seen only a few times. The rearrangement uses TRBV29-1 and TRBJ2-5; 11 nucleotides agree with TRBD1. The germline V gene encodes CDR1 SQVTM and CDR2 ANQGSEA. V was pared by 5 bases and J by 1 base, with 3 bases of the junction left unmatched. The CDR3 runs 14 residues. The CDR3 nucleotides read TGCAGCGTTTGGGGACAGGGGGGCCAAGAGACCCAGTACTTC. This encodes CSVWGQGGQETQYF.

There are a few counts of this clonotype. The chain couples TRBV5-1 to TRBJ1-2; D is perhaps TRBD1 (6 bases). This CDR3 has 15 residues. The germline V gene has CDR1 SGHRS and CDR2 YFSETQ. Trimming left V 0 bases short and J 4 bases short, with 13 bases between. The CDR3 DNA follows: TGCGCCAGCAGCTTGGAAGGGGGAGCAATCTATGGCTACACCTTC. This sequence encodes CASSLEGGAIYGYTF.

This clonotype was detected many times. The CDR3 region is CSADKQSIGIQYF. The CDR3 DNA follows: TGCAGTGCGGACAAACAGTCAATAGGCATTCAGTACTTC. The genes are TRBV20-1 and TRBJ2-4; D possibly corresponds to TRBD1 (5 bases). V lost 6 bases and J 9 bases, leaving 18 bases between the germline ends. The CDR3 covers 13 residues. The V gene's germline CDR1 is DFQATT and CDR2 SNEGSKA (reference sequence).

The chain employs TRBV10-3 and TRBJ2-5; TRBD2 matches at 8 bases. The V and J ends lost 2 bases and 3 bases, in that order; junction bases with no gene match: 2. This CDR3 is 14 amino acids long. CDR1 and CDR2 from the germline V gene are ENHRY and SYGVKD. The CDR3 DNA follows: TGTGCCATCAGTGAGATCGGGGGGGAAGAGACCCAGTACTTC. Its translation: CAISEIGGEETQYF.

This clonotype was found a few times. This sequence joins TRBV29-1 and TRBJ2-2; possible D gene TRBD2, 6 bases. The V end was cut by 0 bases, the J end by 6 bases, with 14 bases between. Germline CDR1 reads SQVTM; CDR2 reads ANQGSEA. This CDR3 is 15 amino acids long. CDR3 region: CSVEEEGSFAGELFF. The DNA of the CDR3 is TGCAGCGTTGAAGAGGAGGGTTCCTTCGCCGGGGAGCTGTTTTTT.

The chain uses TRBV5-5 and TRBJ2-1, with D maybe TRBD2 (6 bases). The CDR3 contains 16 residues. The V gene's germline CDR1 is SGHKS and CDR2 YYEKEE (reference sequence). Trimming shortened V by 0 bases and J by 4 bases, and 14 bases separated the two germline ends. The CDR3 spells CASSLVNSGPYNEQFF. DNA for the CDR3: TGTGCCAGCAGCTTGGTAAACAGCGGGCCATACAATGAGCAGTTCTTC. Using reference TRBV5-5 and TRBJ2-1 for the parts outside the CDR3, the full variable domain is DAGVTQSPTHLIKTRGQQVTLRCSPISGHKSVSWYQQVLGQGPQFIFQYYEKEERGRGNFPDRFSARQFPNYSSELNVNALLLGDSALYLCASSLVNSGPYNEQFFGPGTRLTVL.

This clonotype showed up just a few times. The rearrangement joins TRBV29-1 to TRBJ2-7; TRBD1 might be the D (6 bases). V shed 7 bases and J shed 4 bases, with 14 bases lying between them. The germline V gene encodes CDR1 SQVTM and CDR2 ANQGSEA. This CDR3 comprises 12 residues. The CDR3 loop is CSGQGSSYEQYF. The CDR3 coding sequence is TGCAGCGGCCAGGGGTCAAGTTACGAGCAGTACTTC.

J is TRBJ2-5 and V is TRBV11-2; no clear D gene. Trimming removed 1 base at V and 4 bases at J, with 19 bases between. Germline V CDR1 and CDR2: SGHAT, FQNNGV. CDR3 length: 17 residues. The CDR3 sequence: CASSLVPRRRPAETQYF. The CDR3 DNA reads TGTGCCAGCAGCTTAGTCCCGCGACGGAGACCAGCAGAGACCCAGTACTTC. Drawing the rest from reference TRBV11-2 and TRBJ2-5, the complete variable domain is EAGVAQSPRYKIIEKRQSVAFWCNPISGHATLYWYQQILGQGPKLLIQFQNNGVVDDSQLPKDRFSAERLKGVDSTLKIQPAKLEDSAVYLCASSLVPRRRPAETQYFGPGTRLLVL.